This T cell receptor (beta chain) is drawn from a study of response to subunit inactivated influenza vaccine. MiXCR, run by TCRdb on the RT-PCR reads, gives a single entry per CDR3 protein. This table holds 490,000 or so distinct CDR3 sequences, around 8% found once. Germline values: CDR1 SGHTA, CDR2 FQGNSA. The V and J ends lost 2 bases and 1 base respectively, with 9 bases between them. The CDR3 spans 14 residues. This clonotype was recorded a few times. Its target is not known. Study results and caveats: Authors suggested each seasonal flu vaccination may recruit only limited numbers of new T cells.

The sample was PBMCs from blood, taken 23 to 25 months after vaccination. This chain connects TRBV7-2 to TRBJ2-7; a possible D gene is TRBD1 (5 bases). This clonotype originated in a man aged 45-69 years who received an inactivated influenza vaccine. CDR3 loop: CASSLIQVSYEQYF. In nucleotides, the CDR3 is TGTGCCAGCAGCTTAATACAGGTATCCTACGAGCAGTACTTC. The full variable domain, completed using reference TRBV7-2 and TRBJ2-7, is GAGVSQSPSNKVTEKGKDVELRCDPISGHTALYWYRQSLGQGLEFLIYFQGNSAPDKSGLPSDRFSAERTGGSVSTLTIQRTQQEDSAVYLCASSLIQVSYEQYFGPGTRLTVT.